The T cell receptor (beta chain) described here comes from a study of T cell repertoires in cytomegalovirus infection. Study in general: The public TCR beta signatures pointed to both CMV infection and matching HLA type.

TCRdb analysed the reads with MiXCR anew, one entry per CDR3 protein. Here the sample spans more than 150,000 distinct CDR3 sequences, roughly 27% being singletons. Study-level findings and limits: In two of eight donors, the top clonotype was HLA-C-restricted CMV-specific. The study identified carriers of CMV plus the relevant HLA from cumulative public TCR beta family frequency.

This clonotype was seen more than once but under ten times. Antigen: not known. CDR3 length: 14 amino acids. J lost 8 bases, V lost 5 bases, and 5 bases had no gene match. The rearrangement links TRBV12-3 or TRBV12-4 to TRBJ1-4; TRBD1 aligns across 10 bases. The sequence came from a human donor in good health (CMV status not recorded). Some clones in this sample may be carry-over from other donors' samples. The sample was PBMCs. The CDR3 nucleotides are TGTGCCAGCAGTCGGACAGGGGGTAGGGAAAAACTGTTTTTT. Amino acids: CASSRTGGREKLFF.